This entry lists 21 T cell receptor beta chains sequenced from one sample in a study of T cell repertoires in cytomegalovirus infection. TCRdb recomputed calls from the reads with MiXCR, one row per CDR3 protein. The sample carries around 340,000 distinct CDR3 sequences, around 29% recorded once. These receptors' antigens are unknown. The specimen was cultured PBMCs, collected from culture after CMV antigen stimulation. The receptors come from a human donor in good health (CMV status not recorded). Some clones in this sample may be carry-over from other donors' samples.

This clonotype was found a few times. The genes are TRBV7-6 and TRBJ1-3; 8 bases are shared with TRBD1. The CDR3 has 16 residues. Germline assignment: CDR1 SGHVS and CDR2 FNYEAQ. With 5 bases clipped from V and 1 base from J, the junction kept 7 bases outside the gene matches. The CDR3 is CASSTGQGSSGNTIYF. DNA for the CDR3: TGTGCCAGCAGCACCGGACAGGGATCTTCTGGAAACACCATATATTTT.

The J gene is TRBJ1-2, the V gene TRBV27, with D possibly matching TRBD1 (5 bases). The CDR3 extends over 14 amino acids. V lost 5 bases, J lost 3 bases, and 13 bases lay in between. Germline lookup yields CDR1 MNHEY and CDR2 SMNVEV (reference sequence). The chain's CDR3 is CASSPGTVYYGYTF. In DNA form, the CDR3 reads TGTGCCAGCAGTCCCGGGACGGTTTACTATGGCTACACCTTC.

This clonotype was found once. Since a much larger clone is just one base distant, this may be a read error. The V and J genes are TRBV7-2 and TRBJ2-1; D tentatively fits TRBD1 or TRBD2 (5 bases each). The CDR3 is 14 amino acids. Germline CDR1 and CDR2: SGHTA and FQGNSA. The CDR3 nucleotides are TGTGCCAGCAGCTTAGGAGGGTCGGACAATAAGCAGTTCTTC. Amino acids: CASSLGGSDNKQFF.

This chain uses TRBV6-5 with TRBJ2-2; 9 nucleotides align to TRBD1. From germline, CDR1 is MNHEY and CDR2 SVGAGI. The CDR3 spans 15 residues. The V gene end was trimmed by 6 bases and the J gene end by 5 bases; junction bases not matched to a gene: 7. DNA of the CDR3: TGTGCCAGCAGGGAGGGACAGGGCGGAACCGGGGAGCTGTTTTTT. It yields the protein CASREGQGGTGELFF.

The chain recombines TRBV19 with TRBJ1-1; D is undetermined. V dropped 9 bases and J dropped 2 bases, with 13 bases sitting between them. The CDR3 extends over 13 amino acids. CDR1 and CDR2 from the germline V gene are LNHDA and SQIVND (reference sequence). CDR3 protein: CASTPELNTEAFF. The CDR3 DNA reads as TGTGCCAGCACCCCCGAGCTCAACACTGAAGCTTTCTTT.

Many counts were recorded for this clonotype. J is TRBJ2-1 and V is TRBV7-4, with 8 bases that match TRBD1. Trimming removed 5 bases from V and 4 bases from J; junction bases left unmatched: 7. The CDR3 is 15 amino acids. Germline CDR1 reads SGHVT; CDR2 reads SQSDAQ. CDR3 in amino acids: CASSPGQGRYNEQFF. As DNA, the CDR3 is TGTGCCAGCAGCCCCGGACAGGGTCGGTACAATGAGCAGTTCTTC. Combining the CDR3 with reference TRBV7-4 and TRBJ2-1 gives the whole variable domain GAGVSQSPRYKVAKRGRDVALRCDSISGHVTLYWYRQTLGQGSEVLTYSQSDAQRDKSGRPSGRFSAERPERSVSTLKIQRTEQGDSAVYLCASSPGQGRYNEQFFGPGTRLTVL.

This clonotype was observed many times. The CDR3 protein is CASSLGRTGSAYEQYF. CDR3 bases: TGTGCCAGCAGCTTAGGAAGGACAGGGTCGGCCTACGAGCAGTACTTC. The chain employs TRBV7-9 and TRBJ2-7, with TRBD1 matching over 8 bases. Trimming took 1 base from V and 2 from J; bases not matched to a gene: 7. The germline gives CDR1 SEHNR, CDR2 FQNEAQ (reference sequence). The CDR3 runs 16 residues. Full variable domain (rest looked up from reference TRBV7-9 and TRBJ2-7): DTGVSQNPRHKITKRGQNVTFRCDPISEHNRLYWYRQTLGQGPEFLTYFQNEAQLEKSRLLSDRFSAERPKGSFSTLEIQRTEQGDSAMYLCASSLGRTGSAYEQYFGPGTRLTVT.

The table lists this clonotype with many counts. The chain employs TRBV7-2 and TRBJ2-2, with D uncertain. Germline V lookup: CDR1 SGHTA, CDR2 FQGNSA. With 6 bases removed from V and 2 bases from J, the gap between germline ends came to 10 bases. This CDR3 contains 14 residues. Here the CDR3 reads CASRLRSNTGELFF. The CDR3 DNA follows: TGTGCCAGCAGGTTAAGGTCCAACACCGGGGAGCTGTTTTTT.

The chain recombines TRBV7-2 with TRBJ1-1; D not resolved. This CDR3 contains 16 residues. CDR1 is SGHTA and CDR2 is FQGNSA in the germline V gene. Between the trimmed V and J ends, which lost 0 bases and 1 base, there was a span of 12 bases. CDR3 in DNA: TGTGCCAGCAGCTTAGCAGCACCCAGGTGGAACACTGAAGCTTTCTTT. This gives the protein CASSLAAPRWNTEAFF.

V usage is TRBV19 and J usage is TRBJ2-3; D assignment may be TRBD1 or TRBD2 (5 bases each). This CDR3 has 16 amino acids. V was pared by 6 bases and J by 4 bases, with 20 bases between. The germline V gene encodes CDR1 LNHDA and CDR2 SQIVND (reference sequence). The CDR3 DNA reads as TGTGCCAGTAGCATCTCCGGGACCTTCACCCCAGATACGCAGTATTTT. Translating it yields CASSISGTFTPDTQYF. Filled out from reference TRBV19 and TRBJ2-3, the complete variable domain reads DGGITQSPKYLFRKEGQNVTLSCEQNLNHDAMYWYRQDPGQGLRLIYYSQIVNDFQKGDIAEGYSVSREKKESFPLTVTSAQKNPTAFYLCASSISGTFTPDTQYFGPGTRLTVL.

The rearrangement links TRBV10-2 to TRBJ1-2; perhaps TRBD1 as D (6 bases). The ends were cut back, 6 bases at V and 5 bases at J, with 10 bases in the middle. The CDR3 spans 12 residues. Germline V lookup: CDR1 WSHSY, CDR2 SAAADI. The CDR3 DNA reads TGCGCCAGCAGGGTGGACAGTTATGGCTACACCTTC. It encodes CASRVDSYGYTF.

This clonotype was detected only a few times. This chain joins TRBV6-5 and TRBJ2-7; 9 bases map to TRBD2. Germline V gene data show CDR1 as MNHEY and CDR2 as SVGAGI. J was trimmed by 0 bases and V by 8 bases; bases with no gene match: 5. The length of the CDR3 is 14 residues. The CDR3 reads CASSIAGDSYEQYF. In DNA form, the CDR3 reads TGTGCCAGCTCAATAGCGGGAGACTCCTACGAGCAGTACTTC.

The table lists this clonotype with a few counts. This chain connects TRBV11-3 to TRBJ2-2; no clear D gene. The CDR3 loop spans 13 amino acids. The V end lost 0 bases, the J end lost 4 bases, and 3 bases lay between the germline ends. CDR1 is SGHNT and CDR2 is YENEEA in the germline V gene. The DNA for the CDR3 is TGTGCCAGCAGCTTAGAGGGCACCGGGGAGCTGTTTTTT. It translates to CASSLEGTGELFF.

The rearrangement links TRBV7-4 to TRBJ2-7; D remains unclear. The germline gives CDR1 SGHVT, CDR2 SQSDAQ. This CDR3 is 12 amino acids long. V dropped 4 bases and J dropped 5 bases, with 9 bases sitting between them. CDR3 protein: CASSSLSHEQYF. In nucleotides, the CDR3 is TGTGCCAGCAGCTCCCTTTCACACGAGCAGTACTTC. The full variable domain, its missing parts supplied by reference TRBV7-4 and TRBJ2-7, is GAGVSQSPRYKVAKRGRDVALRCDSISGHVTLYWYRQTLGQGSEVLTYSQSDAQRDKSGRPSGRFSAERPERSVSTLKIQRTEQGDSAVYLCASSSLSHEQYFGPGTRLTVT.

This clonotype was seen a few times. The V gene is TRBV12-3 or TRBV12-4, the J gene TRBJ1-5; tentative D call: TRBD1 (6 bases). Trimming took 2 bases from V and 4 from J, leaving 12 bases between them. The CDR3 length is 15 residues. CDR3 nucleotides: TGTGCCAGCAGTTTATTGGAAGGGGGGAATCAGCCCCAGCATTTT. Residues: CASSLLEGGNQPQHF.

This chain connects TRBV7-8 to TRBJ2-3; tentatively, D is TRBD1 (6 bases). Germline CDR1 and CDR2: SGHVS and FQNEAQ. V lost 5 bases and J 1 base, leaving 16 bases between the germline ends. This CDR3 contains 16 residues. The CDR3: CASSPRRGWGTDTQYF. The CDR3, as DNA: TGTGCCAGCAGCCCACGCAGGGGTTGGGGCACAGATACGCAGTATTTT.

The chain combines TRBV10-2 with TRBJ1-5, with TRBD1 as a possible D gene (6 bases). The CDR3 length is 17 residues. V dropped 2 bases and J dropped 4 bases, with 18 bases sitting between them. CDR1 is WSHSY, CDR2 SAAADI, per germline. CDR3 DNA: TGCGCCAGCAGTGAGATAGGGGGGGGATCTGGAAATCAGCCCCAGCATTTT. Encoded protein: CASSEIGGGSGNQPQHF.

This clonotype has a count of ten or more. The V call is TRBV7-8, the J call TRBJ2-3; D uncertain. CDR1 SGHVS and CDR2 FQNEAQ come from the germline V gene. The length of the CDR3 is 16 residues. V was clipped by 1 base and J by 2 bases, with 13 bases between them. The CDR3 region is CASSLGVGLFTDTQYF. CDR3 coding DNA: TGTGCCAGCAGCTTAGGGGTGGGCCTGTTCACAGATACGCAGTATTTT.

This clonotype was counted a few times. Here the CDR3 reads CASSETSGNYEQYF. The CDR3 nucleotides read TGTGCCAGCAGTGAGACTAGCGGGAACTACGAGCAGTACTTC. The chain has TRBV6-1 and TRBJ2-7, with 11 bases fitting TRBD2. The CDR3 is 14 amino acids. Germline CDR1 MNHNS, CDR2 SASEGT. With 3 bases clipped from V and 3 bases from J, the junction kept 1 base outside the gene matches.

V gene TRBV6-4 combines with J gene TRBJ1-2; 7 nucleotides align to TRBD1. The CDR3 extends over 16 amino acids. V trimming: 0 bases; J trimming: 4 bases; junction bases outside the gene matches: 8. The germline V gene has CDR1 MRHNA and CDR2 SNTAGT. CDR3 sequence reads: CASSDSIGTAFYGYTF. In nucleotides, the CDR3 is TGTGCCAGCAGTGACTCAATAGGGACAGCGTTCTATGGCTACACCTTC.

The chain uses TRBV7-9 and TRBJ2-3; no firm D call. CDR1 and CDR2 (germline): SEHNR, FQNEAQ (reference sequence). With 1 base removed from V and 6 bases from J, the gap between germline ends came to 8 bases. The CDR3 runs to 13 residues. The CDR3 DNA reads as TGTGCCAGCAGCTTAGGGTGGCAGGATACGCAGTATTTT. Encoded protein: CASSLGWQDTQYF.